These 14 T cell receptor beta chains originate from one sample sequenced in a study of blood T cell repertoires in COVID-19. Clones were sequenced by immunoSEQ multiplex PCR, and TCRdb holds only the in-frame ones, with some missing. The sample carries tens of thousands of clones, around 91% recorded once. Material: peripheral blood. Source of these receptors: a human donor in a cohort sampled during active COVID-19.

This clone was detected once. The genes are TRBV4-3 and TRBJ2-5; TRBD1 agrees at 8 bases. The V and J ends lost 3 bases and 5 bases, in that order; junction bases with no gene match: 8. The CDR3 has 15 residues. CDR1 and CDR2 (germline): LGHNA, YSLEER. The CDR3 sequence: CASSQDRVGWETQYF. The DNA for the CDR3 is TGCGCCAGCAGCCAGGACAGGGTGGGATGGGAGACCCAGTACTTC.

This chain joins TRBV7-2 and TRBJ1-1; no firm D call. The V gene's germline CDR1 is SGHTA and CDR2 FQGNSA. The CDR3 totals 14 residues. Trimming left V 2 bases short and J 0 bases short, with 7 bases between. The CDR3 sequence is CASSLSLLNTEAFF. The CDR3 region has the DNA TGTGCCAGCAGCTTATCACTCCTGAACACTGAAGCTTTCTTT.

This chain links TRBV7-3 with TRBJ1-4; 8 nucleotides agree with TRBD1. The CDR3 is made up of 16 amino acids. Germline loops: CDR1 SGHTA, CDR2 FQGTGA. The V segment lost 5 bases and the J segment 6 bases; nucleotides outside the gene matches: 11. The DNA of the CDR3 is TGTGCCAGCAGCACTCAGGGGGCGAGTAAGGATGAAAAACTGTTTTTT. Translating it yields CASSTQGASKDEKLFF.

The CDR3 loop is CASSPNWRGSEQYF. In DNA, the CDR3 is TGTGCCAGCTCACCCAACTGGCGGGGGTCCGAGCAGTACTTC. V and J are TRBV18 and TRBJ2-7; 7 positions agree with TRBD2. The CDR3 covers 14 residues. Germline CDR1 KGHSH, CDR2 LQKENI. The trim removed 3 bases at V and 6 bases at J, leaving 8 bases unmatched.

CDR3 DNA: TGTGCCAGCAGCCAGCAAGGGGTCAGAGGACTAGCGTTTACCTACGAGCAGTACTTC. This gives the protein CASSQQGVRGLAFTYEQYF. This chain joins TRBV4-2 and TRBJ2-7; 9 nucleotides match TRBD2. Germline CDR1 is LGHNA and CDR2 is YNFKEQ. Trimming removed 3 bases from V and 2 bases from J; junction bases left unmatched: 17. The CDR3 sequence is 19 residues long.

There are a few counts of this clone. The genes are TRBV4-3 and TRBJ2-2; D not certain. Germline loops: CDR1 LGHNA, CDR2 YSLEER. V dropped 0 bases and J dropped 7 bases, with 12 bases sitting between them. The CDR3 runs 15 residues. Here the CDR3 reads CASSQDSTIVGELFF. The CDR3 DNA reads as TGCGCCAGCAGCCAAGATAGTACTATCGTCGGGGAGCTGTTTTTT.

The chain uses TRBV3-1 (or the pseudogene TRBV3-2) and TRBJ1-2; D might be TRBD1 (5 bases). Looked up from germline, CDR1 is LGHDT and CDR2 is YNNKEL (reference sequence). The V end was cut by 0 bases, the J end by 0 bases, with 14 bases between. The CDR3 spans 17 residues. DNA for the CDR3: TGTGCCAGCAGCCAAGAGGTCAGGGCCCCTACTAACTATGGCTACACCTTC. Protein product: CASSQEVRAPTNYGYTF.

The rearrangement uses TRBV4-3 and TRBJ2-3, with D possibly TRBD2 on 6 matching bases. CDR1 and CDR2 (germline): LGHNA, YSLEER. CDR3 size: 14 residues. The V gene lost 0 bases and the J gene lost 6 bases, with 10 bases spanning the gap. DNA for the CDR3: TGCGCCAGCAGCCAAGATCGCGGGGCGGATACGCAGTATTTT. Its protein is CASSQDRGADTQYF.

The V gene is TRBV5-8, the J gene TRBJ1-1, with 11 bases matching TRBD1. There are 16 residues in the CDR3. The germline gives CDR1 SGHTS, CDR2 YDEGEE. The V and J ends lost 1 base and 8 bases, in that order; junction bases with no gene match: 10. The DNA of the CDR3 is TGTGCCAGCAGCTTGCGGGACAGGGGGAGCAGCCGGGAAGCTTTCTTT. It is translated as CASSLRDRGSSREAFF.

V gene TRBV10-3 combines with J gene TRBJ2-7; 10 bases agree with TRBD1. Germline V CDR1 and CDR2: ENHRY, SYGVKD. V was pared by 6 bases and J by 2 bases, with 1 base of the junction left unmatched. This CDR3 region has 13 residues. The CDR3 loop reads CAIRGTGAYEQYF. CDR3 DNA: TGTGCCATCAGAGGGACAGGGGCCTACGAGCAGTACTTC.

V is TRBV6-6 and J is TRBJ1-2; D is perhaps TRBD1 (5 bases). The CDR3 is made up of 14 amino acids. Germline V gene sequence: CDR1 MNHNY, CDR2 SVGAGI (reference sequence). V was cut by 5 bases and J by 0 bases, with 10 bases left in between. The CDR3 sequence: CASSHGGANYGYTF. The CDR3 DNA is TGTGCCAGCAGTCACGGGGGAGCTAACTATGGCTACACCTTC.

The rearrangement uses TRBV27 and TRBJ2-7; D may be TRBD2 (6 bases). The germline CDR1 and CDR2 sequences are MNHEY and SMNVEV (reference sequence). The CDR3 has 13 amino acids. Between the trimmed V and J ends, which lost 7 bases and 0 bases, there was a span of 10 bases. The CDR3: CASTAGSSYEQYF. CDR3 in DNA: TGTGCCAGCACAGCCGGGAGCTCCTACGAGCAGTACTTC.

The chain uses TRBV29-1 and TRBJ1-2; 9 positions agree with TRBD1. Germline V gene sequence: CDR1 SQVTM, CDR2 ANQGSEA. V lost 4 bases, J lost 2 bases, and 2 bases stayed unmatched. The CDR3 has 13 residues. The CDR3 nucleotides read TGCAGCGTTGGGACAGGGGAAAACTATGGCTACACCTTC. Amino acids: CSVGTGENYGYTF. The full variable domain, with the rest looked up from reference TRBV29-1 and TRBJ1-2, is SAVISQKPSRDICQRGTSLTIQCQVDSQVTMMFWYRQQPGQSLTLIATANQGSEATYESGFVIDKFPISRPNLTFSTLTVSNMSPEDSSIYLCSVGTGENYGYTFGSGTRLTVV.

This chain joins TRBV12-3 or TRBV12-4 and TRBJ2-1, with TRBD2 as a possible D gene (7 bases). Trimming shortened V by 8 bases and J by 6 bases, and 14 bases separated the two germline ends. The length of the CDR3 is 13 residues. This chain's CDR3 is CASRRGAGNEQFF. The CDR3 nucleotides are TGTGCCAGCCGACGGGGGGCTGGCAATGAGCAGTTCTTC.